The entry that follows covers one T cell receptor (beta chain) sequence. The antigen remains unidentified. This specimen belongs to a study of OX40 agonist ivuxolimab in advanced cancers. The overall study: Patients with prior anti-PD-1, anti-PD-L1 or anti-CTLA-4 therapy were eligible; roughly 41% had some.

Sequencing was performed with immunoSEQ multiplex PCR; in TCRdb, only in-frame clones are kept and a portion is missing. The sample shows 74,000 or so clones, about 92% of them seen only once. Broader study findings: The study observed clonal expansion of CD4+ and CD8+ blood T cells by week 6 at 0.1 to 3.0 mg/kg. Among the nonresponders, some also had low normalized T-cell clonal expansion. Expanded clones were, on average, more numerous among CD8+ T cells than CD4+.

V was trimmed by 5 bases and J by 8 bases, leaving 6 bases between them. Germline CDR1 and CDR2: SEHNR and FQNEAQ (reference sequence). The CDR3 is 10 amino acids. The receptor's source is an adult with an advanced solid tumor such as melanoma, head and neck, liver or kidney cancer. The source was CD4+ or CD8+ T cells sorted from blood, collected in a trial of the OX40 agonist ivuxolimab. The rearrangement uses TRBV7-9 and TRBJ1-2; D not resolved. Written as DNA, the CDR3 is TGTGCCAGCAGCCCGGGAGGCTACACCTTC. Translating gives CASSPGGYTF. Full variable domain (rest looked up from reference TRBV7-9 and TRBJ1-2): DTGVSQNPRHKITKRGQNVTFRCDPISEHNRLYWYRQTLGQGPEFLTYFQNEAQLEKSRLLSDRFSAERPKGSFSTLEIQRTEQGDSAMYLCASSPGGYTFGSGTRLTVV.